This is a list of T cell receptor beta chains from one sample in a study of cytomegalovirus exposure and HLA in healthy donors. Clones were read by immunoSEQ multiplex PCR, and TCRdb kept only the in-frame ones, dropping some. The sample carries more than 95,000 clones, under 65% recorded once. The material sequenced was PBMCs. All receptors come from a man aged 60-69 years in good health and CMV-seronegative. CDR3s include the opening cysteine and the closing phenylalanine or tryptophan. The order of the fields is clone size, V gene, J gene, CDR3 length, D gene, CDR3 protein, CDR3 DNA. A D gene is named only where the DNA matches it firmly. Clone size, where shown, is once, few, many, or a class for clones that have expanded.

medium-sized	TRBV19	TRBJ2-3	14	NA	CASSKNGVVATQYF	TGTGCCAGTAGTAAGAACGGGGTGGTGGCTACGCAGTATTTT
NA	TRBV25-1	TRBJ2-6	16	TRBD1	CASRGQGISGANVLTF	TGTGCCAGTCGAGGACAGGGGATTTCTGGGGCCAACGTCCTGACTTTC
few	TRBV9	TRBJ2-5	15	NA	CASSVAYGGEETQYF	TGTGCCAGCAGCGTAGCTTACGGCGGCGAAGAGACCCAGTACTTC
NA	TRBV9	TRBJ2-3	16	NA	CASAKLGQTSTDTQYF	TGTGCCAGCGCCAAATTAGGACAGACGAGCACAGATACGCAGTATTTT
NA	TRBV4-2	TRBJ1-3	16	TRBD1	CASSQAHRGSGNTIYF	TGTGCCAGCAGCCAAGCCCACAGGGGTTCTGGAAACACCATATATTTT
NA	TRBV7-9	TRBJ2-7	13	NA	CASSFTSLYEQYF	TGTGCCAGCAGCTTTACTAGCCTCTACGAGCAGTACTTC
NA	TRBV6-1	TRBJ2-1	17	NA	CASSEYQGINPYNEQFF	TGTGCCAGCAGTGAGTACCAGGGCATCAACCCCTACAATGAGCAGTTCTTC
NA	TRBV6-1	TRBJ2-3	15	NA	CASSIDRTSTDTQYF	TGTGCCAGCAGCATCGACAGGACCAGCACAGATACGCAGTATTTT
NA	TRBV7-9	TRBJ1-3	16	NA	CASSLNRGSSGNTIYF	TGTGCCAGCAGCTTAAATCGGGGTTCATCTGGAAACACCATATATTTT
few	TRBV27	TRBJ2-7	14	NA	CASSVGGASYEQYF	TGTGCCAGCAGTGTGGGGGGGGCTTCCTACGAGCAGTACTTC
NA	TRBV5-4	TRBJ2-5	15	TRBD2	CASSLLGLAEETQYF	TGTGCCAGCAGCTTGCTGGGACTAGCGGAAGAGACCCAGTACTTC
NA	TRBV5-1	TRBJ2-2	16	TRBD1	CASSLPGTGNTGELFF	TGCGCCAGCAGCCTACCCGGGACAGGGAACACCGGGGAGCTGTTTTTT
once	TRBV5-4	TRBJ1-6	15	NA	CASSEDRVRSVALHF	TGTGCCAGCAGCGAAGACCGGGTCCGCTCTGTCGCCCTCCACTTT
NA	TRBV9	TRBJ2-3	12	NA	CASSAFIDTQYF	TGTGCCAGCAGCGCCTTTATTGATACGCAGTATTTT
NA	TRBV30	TRBJ2-4	14	NA	CACLNGTRGNIQYF	TGTGCCTGTTTGAACGGGACAAGGGGAAACATTCAGTACTTC
few	TRBV28	TRBJ2-3	15	NA	CASSFAGKGTDTQYF	TGTGCCAGCAGTTTTGCAGGCAAGGGCACAGATACGCAGTATTTT
NA	TRBV4-2	TRBJ1-2	15	NA	CASSQDSAGIGGYTF	TGTGCCAGCAGCCAAGATTCAGCAGGGATCGGAGGCTACACCTTC
NA	TRBV19	TRBJ2-5	13	NA	CASSIGAGETQYF	TGTGCCAGTAGTATAGGGGCGGGAGAGACCCAGTACTTC
NA	TRBV2	TRBJ2-7	14	TRBD1	CASTPGQGAWEQYF	TGTGCCAGCACCCCGGGACAGGGAGCCTGGGAGCAGTACTTC
NA	TRBV11-3	TRBJ2-5	15	NA	CASSLRAGRQETQYF	TGTGCCAGCAGCCTGAGGGCTGGACGACAAGAGACCCAGTACTTC
few	TRBV11-2	TRBJ2-7	15	TRBD2	CASSARLAGPYEQYF	TGTGCCAGCAGTGCTCGACTAGCGGGGCCCTACGAGCAGTACTTC
NA	TRBV19	TRBJ1-4	17	NA	CASSIYTDEVRGEKLFF	TGTGCCAGTAGTATATATACGGATGAAGTACGAGGTGAAAAACTGTTTTTT
medium-sized	TRBV6-5	TRBJ1-3	14	NA	CASSYSGRANTIYF	TGTGCCAGCAGTTACTCCGGCAGGGCAAACACCATATATTTT
NA	TRBV5-6	TRBJ2-3	14	NA	CATSRYDGRDTQYF	TGTGCCACTTCCCGATACGATGGGCGCGATACGCAGTATTTT
NA	TRBV14	TRBJ2-7	14	NA	CASSQDLAQDEQYF	TGTGCCAGCAGCCAAGATTTGGCCCAGGACGAGCAGTACTTC
NA	TRBV2	TRBJ1-2	15	TRBD1	CASSARTGVVYGYTF	TGTGCCAGCAGTGCCCGGACAGGGGTGGTCTATGGCTACACCTTC
NA	TRBV5-1	TRBJ1-3	16	NA	CASSESGHRWGNTIYF	TGCGCCAGCAGTGAAAGTGGGCACCGCTGGGGAAACACCATATATTTT
NA	TRBV28	TRBJ2-5	14	TRBD2	CASNPHSGTETQYF	TGTGCCAGCAATCCCCATAGCGGGACAGAGACCCAGTACTTC
NA	TRBV4-1	TRBJ2-7	15	TRBD1	CASSHPGTGGYEQYF	TGCGCCAGCAGCCATCCCGGGACAGGGGGATACGAGCAGTACTTC
NA	TRBV4-1	TRBJ2-7	16	TRBD1	CASSQETGQGTYEQYF	TGCGCCAGCAGCCAAGAAACGGGACAGGGTACCTACGAGCAGTACTTC
NA	TRBV7-2	TRBJ1-3	15	NA	CASSLMGSSGNTIYF	TGTGCCAGCAGCTTAATGGGCAGCTCTGGAAACACCATATATTTT
NA	TRBV19	TRBJ2-1	14	NA	CASSYSSFYNEQFF	TGTGCCAGTAGTTACAGTTCCTTCTACAATGAGCAGTTCTTC
NA	TRBV18	TRBJ2-2	15	NA	CASSPRVDDTGELFF	TGTGCCAGCTCACCCAGGGTAGATGACACCGGGGAGCTGTTTTTT
NA	TRBV6-5	TRBJ1-5	15	NA	CASSYGGNSNQPQHF	TGTGCCAGCAGTTACGGCGGGAATAGCAATCAGCCCCAGCATTTT
NA	TRBV7-7	TRBJ2-5	15	NA	CASSLGQVVEETQYF	TGTGCCAGCAGCTTAGGACAGGTCGTGGAAGAGACCCAGTACTTC